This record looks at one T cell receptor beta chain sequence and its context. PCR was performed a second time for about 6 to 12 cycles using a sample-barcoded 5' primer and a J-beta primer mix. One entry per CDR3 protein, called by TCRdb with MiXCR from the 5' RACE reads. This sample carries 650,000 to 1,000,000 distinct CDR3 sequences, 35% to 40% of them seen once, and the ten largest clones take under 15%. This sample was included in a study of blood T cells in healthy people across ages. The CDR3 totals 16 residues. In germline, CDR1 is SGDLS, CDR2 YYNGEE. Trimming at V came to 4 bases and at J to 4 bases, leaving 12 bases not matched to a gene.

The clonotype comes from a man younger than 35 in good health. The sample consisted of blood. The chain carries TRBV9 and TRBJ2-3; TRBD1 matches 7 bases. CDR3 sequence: CASSLDRLMGSDTQYF. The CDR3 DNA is TGTGCCAGCAGCTTGGACAGGCTAATGGGGTCAGATACGCAGTATTTT.